These T cell receptor beta chains were read from a single sample in a study of Graves' ophthalmopathy and Graves' hyperthyroidism. TCRdb re-analysed the multiplex PCR reads in MiXCR, keeping a single row per CDR3 protein. The repertoire holds approximately 700,000 distinct CDR3 sequences, with 35% to 50% as singletons. Sequencing input: peripheral blood. The source of these receptors is an adult man with Graves' ophthalmopathy. The CDR3 runs from the conserved cysteine through the conserved F or W. Each record gives: D gene, V gene, clone size, J gene, CDR3 DNA, CDR3 protein. D genes are given only for firm matches. Where a row states a size, it is once, few, many or the class of an expanded clone; other rows omit it.

D gene: TRBD1
V gene: TRBV24-1
clone size: NA
J gene: TRBJ1-2
CDR3 DNA: TGTGCCACCAGTGAAACAGGGGGTAACTATGGCTACACCTTC
CDR3 protein: CATSETGGNYGYTF

D gene: NA
V gene: TRBV19
clone size: NA
J gene: TRBJ2-7
CDR3 DNA: TGTGCCAGTCGGGCGGGACACATCTACGAGCAGTACTTC
CDR3 protein: CASRAGHIYEQYF

D gene: TRBD2
V gene: TRBV2
clone size: many
J gene: TRBJ2-5
CDR3 DNA: TGTGCCAGCAGTGAAGGGACTAGCGGTGGCGAGACCCAGTACTTC
CDR3 protein: CASSEGTSGGETQYF

D gene: NA
V gene: TRBV7-8
clone size: many
J gene: TRBJ2-5
CDR3 DNA: TGTGCCAGCAGCGCGAGACAGGAGGGGGACCAAGAGACCCAGTACTTC
CDR3 protein: CASSARQEGDQETQYF

D gene: NA
V gene: TRBV2
clone size: many
J gene: TRBJ1-2
CDR3 DNA: TGTGCCAGCAGTGAAGCGCAGGGGACGTACTATGGCTACACCTTC
CDR3 protein: CASSEAQGTYYGYTF

D gene: TRBD1
V gene: TRBV4-2
clone size: many
J gene: TRBJ1-1
CDR3 DNA: TGTGCCAGCAGCGAAATGGGACAGATGAACACTGAAGCTTTCTTT
CDR3 protein: CASSEMGQMNTEAFF

D gene: TRBD1
V gene: TRBV5-6
clone size: few
J gene: TRBJ1-5
CDR3 DNA: TGTGCCAGCAGCACGAAGGACAGGGGGATTAATCAGCCCCAGCATTTT
CDR3 protein: CASSTKDRGINQPQHF

D gene: NA
V gene: TRBV4-1
clone size: NA
J gene: TRBJ1-3
CDR3 DNA: TGCGCCAGCAGCCAAGACAGGGCCTCTGGAAACACCATATATTTT
CDR3 protein: CASSQDRASGNTIYF

D gene: NA
V gene: TRBV30
clone size: few
J gene: TRBJ1-2
CDR3 DNA: TGTGCCTGGAGTGTACGAGGTGGCAGAGTCTATGGCTACACCTTC
CDR3 protein: CAWSVRGGRVYGYTF

D gene: TRBD2
V gene: TRBV24-1
clone size: NA
J gene: TRBJ2-1
CDR3 DNA: TGTGCCACCAGTGACGTGGGGGGGGGCTACAATGAGCAGTTCTTC
CDR3 protein: CATSDVGGGYNEQFF

D gene: TRBD2
V gene: TRBV7-3
clone size: many
J gene: TRBJ2-7
CDR3 DNA: TGTGCCAGCAGCTTAAATGCGCGGGGGAACTACGAGCAGTACTTC
CDR3 protein: CASSLNARGNYEQYF

D gene: TRBD1
V gene: TRBV20-1
clone size: many
J gene: TRBJ2-5
CDR3 DNA: TGCAGTGCTAGAGATACCGGGACAGGGGATATGGAGACCCAGTACTTC
CDR3 protein: CSARDTGTGDMETQYF

D gene: TRBD1
V gene: TRBV25-1
clone size: few
J gene: TRBJ1-2
CDR3 DNA: TGTGCCAGCAGTGAGGGGACAGGGGGATATGGCTACACCTTC
CDR3 protein: CASSEGTGGYGYTF

D gene: TRBD1
V gene: TRBV20-1
clone size: NA
J gene: TRBJ1-1
CDR3 DNA: TGCAGTGCTAGAAAACAGGGGGCACGGATCACTGAAGCTTTCTTT
CDR3 protein: CSARKQGARITEAFF

D gene: TRBD1
V gene: TRBV9
clone size: NA
J gene: TRBJ1-1
CDR3 DNA: TGTGCCAGCAGCTCAACAGGGGGCGCAGGGGGTGTTGCTGAAGCTTTCTTT
CDR3 protein: CASSSTGGAGGVAEAFF

D gene: NA
V gene: TRBV7-8
clone size: NA
J gene: TRBJ1-3
CDR3 DNA: TGTGCCAGCAGCTTAGTGGCTAACACCATATATTTT
CDR3 protein: CASSLVANTIYF

D gene: NA
V gene: TRBV7-2
clone size: few
J gene: TRBJ1-1
CDR3 DNA: TGTGCCAGCAGCCTTTCGATTTGGGGGGACGGGGCTGAAGCTTTCTTT
CDR3 protein: CASSLSIWGDGAEAFF

D gene: TRBD1
V gene: TRBV10-2
clone size: NA
J gene: TRBJ2-7
CDR3 DNA: TGCGCCAGCAGTGACCGGGACAGGGGGCTTCGCGAGCAGTACTTC
CDR3 protein: CASSDRDRGLREQYF

D gene: NA
V gene: TRBV7-9
clone size: many
J gene: TRBJ1-1
CDR3 DNA: TGTGCCAGCAGCTTAGGTTGGGGGCAAGCTTTCTTT
CDR3 protein: CASSLGWGQAFF

D gene: NA
V gene: TRBV5-8
clone size: NA
J gene: TRBJ2-2
CDR3 DNA: TGTGCCAGCAGGGGTGGGGGCGCGGTGACCGGGGAGCTGTTTTTT
CDR3 protein: CASRGGGAVTGELFF

D gene: NA
V gene: TRBV7-3
clone size: NA
J gene: TRBJ2-5
CDR3 DNA: TGTGCCAGCAGCTTAAGACCCAACAAATTGACGGAGACCCAGTACTTC
CDR3 protein: CASSLRPNKLTETQYF

D gene: NA
V gene: TRBV20-1
clone size: NA
J gene: TRBJ2-5
CDR3 DNA: TGCAGTGCTAGGGGCGATCAAGAGACCCAGGACTTC
CDR3 protein: CSARGDQETQDF

D gene: NA
V gene: TRBV4-2
clone size: few
J gene: TRBJ1-6
CDR3 DNA: TGTGCCAGCAGCCAAACGGGCCAGGCACTCCACTTT
CDR3 protein: CASSQTGQALHF